Each of the 6 T cell receptor beta chains below was sequenced from the same sample in a study of shared clonotypes between healthy human individuals. Assay used: immunoSEQ multiplex PCR; TCRdb lists only in-frame clones, some missing. This repertoire shows 1 million to 1.3 million clones, 75% to 80% found once; its top ten account for around 0.61%. Specimen: memory CD4+ T cells from PBMCs. Described subset: CD45RA-negative fraction. The source is a man between 18 and 29 years old in good health. Some clones in this sample may be carry-over from other donors' samples.

The J gene is TRBJ2-1, the V gene TRBV4-1; 11 bases line up with TRBD2. Germline CDR1 reads MGHRA; CDR2 reads YSYEKL. The CDR3 has 17 amino acids. J gave up 2 bases and V 0 bases, and 3 bases lay outside the gene matches. The CDR3 DNA is TGCGCCAGCAGCCAAGATGGACTAGCGGGTCCCTACAATGAGCAGTTCTTC. This sequence encodes CASSQDGLAGPYNEQFF.

This chain connects TRBV6-4 to TRBJ2-2; no reliable D call. With 3 bases removed from V and 3 bases from J, the gap between germline ends came to 8 bases. The CDR3 is 14 amino acids. The germline V gene has CDR1 MRHNA and CDR2 SNTAGT. This CDR3 is CASSERLHTGELFF. The CDR3 nucleotides are TGTGCCAGCAGTGAACGACTCCACACCGGGGAGCTGTTTTTT.

This chain uses TRBV19 with TRBJ1-1, with 8 nucleotides matching TRBD1. The CDR3 is 14 residues long. Trimming cost V 5 bases and J 2 bases; bases outside gene matches: 4. The germline CDR1 and CDR2 sequences are LNHDA and SQIVND (reference sequence). The CDR3: CASSVRGPNTEAFF. CDR3 coding DNA: TGTGCCAGTAGTGTCAGGGGGCCTAACACTGAAGCTTTCTTT. Based on the CDR3 plus reference TRBV19 and TRBJ1-1, the full variable domain is DGGITQSPKYLFRKEGQNVTLSCEQNLNHDAMYWYRQDPGQGLRLIYYSQIVNDFQKGDIAEGYSVSREKKESFPLTVTSAQKNPTAFYLCASSVRGPNTEAFFGQGTRLTVV.

This clone was seen at least ten times. This sequence joins TRBV27 and TRBJ1-1; 7 nucleotides match TRBD1. The CDR3 covers 16 residues. Germline CDR1 is MNHEY and CDR2 is SMNVEV (reference sequence). The J segment lost 0 bases and the V segment lost 1 base, leaving 5 bases of the junction unmatched. CDR3 bases: TGTGCCAGCAGTTTATTCGCAGGGGGAGTGAACACTGAAGCTTTCTTT. Encoded protein: CASSLFAGGVNTEAFF.

This clone was counted between two and nine times. V gene TRBV2 combines with J gene TRBJ1-4; D is perhaps TRBD1 (6 bases). CDR3 size: 15 residues. Germline loops: CDR1 SNHLY, CDR2 FYNNEI. Trimming shortened V by 4 bases and J by 2 bases, and 11 bases separated the two germline ends. CDR3 nucleotides: TGTGCCAGCAGTGTAACAGGGTTGACTAATGAAAAACTGTTTTTT. Its protein product is CASSVTGLTNEKLFF.

This clone was seen only a few times. CDR3 DNA sequence: TGTGCCAGCAGCCCAGGGGGCCGTGGCTACACCTTC. Amino acids: CASSPGGRGYTF. This chain joins TRBV27 and TRBJ1-2; 8 bases agree with TRBD1. V trimming: 6 bases; J trimming: 7 bases; junction bases outside the gene matches: 4. From germline, CDR1 is MNHEY and CDR2 SMNVEV (reference sequence). The CDR3 has 12 residues.